Following are 20 T cell receptor beta chains from one sample sequenced in a study of shared clonotypes between healthy human individuals. Clones were read by immunoSEQ multiplex PCR, and TCRdb kept only the in-frame ones, dropping some. The sample lists around 500,000 clones, 75% to 85% occurring once. Sequenced material: PBMCs. The receptor set was obtained from a woman aged 40 to 49 in good health. Some clones in this sample may be carry-over from other donors' samples.

This chain joins TRBV9 and TRBJ1-2; D gene unclear. Trimming left V 0 bases short and J 3 bases short, with 6 bases between. CDR1 and CDR2 from the germline V gene are SGDLS and YYNGEE. CDR3 length equals 13 residues. CDR3 nucleotide sequence: TGTGCCAGCAGCGTAGTGGCTGACTATGGCTACACCTTC. Encoded protein: CASSVVADYGYTF.

For this clone: Additional DNA sequences in this sample encode the identical CDR3. The chain couples TRBV4-3 to TRBJ2-2; TRBD2 might be the D (6 bases). Deletions cut 0 bases from V and 0 bases from J, with 8 bases between. The CDR3 length is 16 residues. Looked up from germline, CDR1 is LGHNA and CDR2 is YSLEER. CDR3 in DNA: TGCGCCAGCAGCCAAGAAGCGGGCCCGAACACCGGGGAGCTGTTTTTT. It translates to CASSQEAGPNTGELFF.

Note on this clone: Just one base apart from a much larger clone, this may be a read error. This chain connects TRBV28 to TRBJ1-5; unclear D gene. Looked up from germline, CDR1 is MDHEN and CDR2 is SYDVKM. The ends were cut back, 3 bases at V and 6 bases at J, with 3 bases in the middle. The CDR3 totals 11 residues. The CDR3 loop reads CASSFTQPQHF. CDR3 bases: TGTGCCAGCAGTTTTACTCAGCCCCAGCATTTT.

This clone showed up just once. The chain recombines TRBV4-1 with TRBJ1-2, with D possibly being TRBD1 (5 bases). This CDR3 has 15 residues. The V and J ends lost 0 bases and 4 bases respectively, with 12 bases between them. Germline CDR1 reads MGHRA; CDR2 reads YSYEKL. The CDR3 loop is CASSQESGRAYGYTF. The CDR3 DNA is TGCGCCAGCAGCCAAGAATCGGGCAGGGCCTATGGCTACACCTTC.

V is TRBV4-1 and J is TRBJ2-5; weak D call: TRBD2 (5 bases). The CDR3 spans 14 residues. In germline, CDR1 is MGHRA, CDR2 YSYEKL. The ends were cut back, 2 bases at V and 5 bases at J, with 12 bases in the middle. The CDR3 is CASSQIWSGETQYF. The DNA of the CDR3 is TGCGCCAGCAGCCAAATCTGGAGCGGCGAGACCCAGTACTTC.

The genes are TRBV7-9 and TRBJ2-3; D is undetermined. Germline V gene sequence: CDR1 SEHNR, CDR2 FQNEAQ (reference sequence). V dropped 1 base and J dropped 2 bases, with 13 bases sitting between them. The CDR3 has 16 amino acids. Here the CDR3 reads CASSLVADFYTDTQYF. Written as DNA, the CDR3 is TGTGCCAGCAGCTTAGTAGCAGACTTCTACACAGATACGCAGTATTTT.

V is TRBV9 and J is TRBJ1-2; 7 bases align to TRBD1. V lost 3 bases and J lost 5; bases outside the gene matches: 7. The CDR3 is 14 amino acids. The germline gives CDR1 SGDLS, CDR2 YYNGEE. The DNA for the CDR3 is TGTGCCAGCAGCGCGGGACAGATCCTATATGGCTACACCTTC. As protein: CASSAGQILYGYTF.

As DNA, the CDR3 is TGTGCCAGCAGCGTAGGGCCCCAAGTCCACGAGCAGTACTTC. Protein product: CASSVGPQVHEQYF. This rearrangement joins TRBV9 to TRBJ2-7; no clear D. Germline V gene data show CDR1 as SGDLS and CDR2 as YYNGEE. The CDR3 loop spans 14 amino acids. Trimming took off 0 bases at V and 5 bases at J, with 12 bases between the two ends. Supplemented by reference TRBV9 and TRBJ2-7, the full variable domain reads DSGVTQTPKHLITATGQRVTLRCSPRSGDLSVYWYQQSLDQGLQFLIQYYNGEERAKGNILERFSAQQFPDLHSELNLSSLELGDSALYFCASSVGPQVHEQYFGPGTRLTVT.

As to this clone: In the same sample, other DNA sequences code for this CDR3. This sequence joins TRBV5-1 and TRBJ2-7; D gene unclear. The ends were cut back, 5 bases at V and 3 bases at J, with 6 bases in the middle. CDR1 SGHRS and CDR2 YFSETQ come from the germline V gene. CDR3 length: 11 residues. The CDR3 sequence: CASSPGYEQYF. Here the CDR3 DNA reads TGCGCCAGCAGTCCCGGCTACGAGCAGTACTTC.

The chain has TRBV5-1 and TRBJ2-2; tentatively, D is TRBD2 (6 bases). CDR1 and CDR2 (germline): SGHRS, YFSETQ. This CDR3 has 16 amino acids. Trimming stripped 0 bases from V and 0 bases from J, with 9 bases between. The CDR3 here is CASSLGAGSNTGELFF. The CDR3 bases are TGCGCCAGCAGCTTGGGGGCGGGGTCGAACACCGGGGAGCTGTTTTTT.

V and J are TRBV7-2 and TRBJ2-4; tentative D call: TRBD2 (6 bases). Trimming cost V 6 bases and J 5 bases, with 17 bases left between them. The CDR3 has 15 residues. Germline V gene data show CDR1 as SGHTA and CDR2 as FQGNSA. The DNA for the CDR3 is TGTGCCAGCAGTACCGCTAGTACTAGCCAAAACATTCAGTACTTC. Translation gives CASSTASTSQNIQYF.

The chain combines TRBV6-1 with TRBJ2-7, with 9 nucleotides matching TRBD1. With V trimmed by 2 bases and J by 5 bases, 7 bases remained unmatched. The CDR3 has 15 amino acids. The germline V gene has CDR1 MNHNS and CDR2 SASEGT. Here the CDR3 reads CASSEWGQGRHEQYF. CDR3 nucleotides: TGTGCCAGCAGTGAATGGGGACAGGGAAGGCACGAGCAGTACTTC.

This clone was observed a handful of times. The chain employs TRBV4-2 and TRBJ2-5; 7 bases are shared with TRBD2. Trimming removed 4 bases from V and 5 bases from J; junction bases left unmatched: 7. Germline V gene sequence: CDR1 LGHNA, CDR2 YNFKEQ. The CDR3 is 14 residues long. The CDR3 here is CASSPAGEGETQYF. The CDR3 bases are TGTGCCAGCAGCCCCGCGGGAGAAGGGGAGACCCAGTACTTC.

Turning to this clone: No DNA is shown, since the ends of the CDR3 on it are uncertain; the CDR3 is the one TCRdb lists. This chain links TRBV21-1 with TRBJ1-2. TRBV21-1 is labeled a pseudogene. The CDR3 extends over 18 residues, inclusive of both ends. CDR3 residues: CASSKGVVTGEVYGCYTF.

V gene TRBV30 combines with J gene TRBJ1-1; no clear D gene. Per the germline V gene, CDR1 is GTSNPN and CDR2 is SVGIG (reference sequence). The V end was cut by 1 base, the J end by 0 bases, with 9 bases between. The CDR3 is 14 amino acids. CDR3 DNA sequence: TGTGCCTGGAGTGCGAGGACCCTGAACACTGAAGCTTTCTTT. Its protein is CAWSARTLNTEAFF.

The chain joins TRBV5-1 to TRBJ2-5; 8 bases agree with TRBD2. Losses at the gene ends were 2 bases for V and 4 bases for J; bases not matched to a gene: 7. This CDR3 is 15 amino acids long. Germline V gene data show CDR1 as SGHRS and CDR2 as YFSETQ. The CDR3 reads CASSLYGRAGETQYF. In nucleotides, the CDR3 is TGCGCCAGCAGCTTATACGGGAGGGCCGGAGAGACCCAGTACTTC.

The chain links TRBV5-1 to TRBJ2-3; 16 bases fit TRBD2. Germline V CDR1 and CDR2: SGHRS, YFSETQ. V dropped 4 bases and J dropped 2; count of bases not matched to a gene: 7. The CDR3 runs 18 residues. In nucleotides, the CDR3 is TGCGCCAGCAGCACCGGGACTAGCGGGAGGGCTAACACAGATACGCAGTATTTT. Translating it yields CASSTGTSGRANTDTQYF. The full variable domain, with the rest looked up from reference TRBV5-1 and TRBJ2-3, is KAGVTQTPRYLIKTRGQQVTLSCSPISGHRSVSWYQQTPGQGLQFLFEYFSETQRNKGNFPGRFSGRQFSNSRSEMNVSTLELGDSALYLCASSTGTSGRANTDTQYFGPGTRLTVL.

J is TRBJ2-1 and V is TRBV28; 8 bases map to TRBD2. Losses at the gene ends were 2 bases for V and 5 bases for J; bases not matched to a gene: 8. This CDR3 region has 16 residues. Germline V gene data show CDR1 as MDHEN and CDR2 as SYDVKM. CDR3 sequence reads: CASSLSAASGHNEQFF. CDR3 DNA: TGTGCCAGCAGTTTAAGTGCGGCTAGCGGGCACAATGAGCAGTTCTTC. Drawing the rest from reference TRBV28 and TRBJ2-1, the complete variable domain is DVKVTQSSRYLVKRTGEKVFLECVQDMDHENMFWYRQDPGLGLRLIYFSYDVKMKEKGDIPEGYSVSREKKERFSLILESASTNQTSMYLCASSLSAASGHNEQFFGPGTRLTVL.

This chain links TRBV30 with TRBJ2-5; D is ambiguous. This CDR3 spans 13 amino acids. Trimming pared 0 bases from V and 5 bases from J, leaving 10 bases between. Per the germline V gene, CDR1 is GTSNPN and CDR2 is SVGIG (reference sequence). The CDR3 coding sequence is TGTGCCTGGAGTGTAGCCCTTCGCGAGACCCAGTACTTC. This encodes CAWSVALRETQYF.

The chain couples TRBV28 to TRBJ2-7; 7 nucleotides match TRBD1. The germline V gene has CDR1 MDHEN and CDR2 SYDVKM. There are 15 residues in the CDR3. V gave up 8 bases and J gave up 1 base; unmatched junction bases: 11. The CDR3 here is CASHTRTGYSYEQYF. CDR3 DNA: TGTGCCAGCCATACTAGGACAGGCTATTCCTACGAGCAGTACTTC.